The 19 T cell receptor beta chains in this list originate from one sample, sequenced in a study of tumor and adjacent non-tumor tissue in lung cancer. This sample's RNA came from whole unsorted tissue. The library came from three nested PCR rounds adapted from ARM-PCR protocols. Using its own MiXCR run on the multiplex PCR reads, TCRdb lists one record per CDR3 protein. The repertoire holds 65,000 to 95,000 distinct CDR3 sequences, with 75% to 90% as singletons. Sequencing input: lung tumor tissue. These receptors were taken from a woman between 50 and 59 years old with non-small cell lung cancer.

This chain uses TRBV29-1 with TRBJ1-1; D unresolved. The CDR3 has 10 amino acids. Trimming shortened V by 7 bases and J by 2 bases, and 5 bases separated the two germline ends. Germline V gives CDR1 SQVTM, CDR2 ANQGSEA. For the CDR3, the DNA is TGCAGCGCCGCCAACACTGAAGCTTTCTTT. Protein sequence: CSAANTEAFF.

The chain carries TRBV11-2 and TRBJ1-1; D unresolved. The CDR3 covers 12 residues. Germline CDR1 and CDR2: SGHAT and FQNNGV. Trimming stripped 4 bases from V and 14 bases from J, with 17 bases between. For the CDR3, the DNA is TGTGCCAGCAGCTCACTGTTCACTGAAGTCTTCTTT. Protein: CASSSLFTEVFF.

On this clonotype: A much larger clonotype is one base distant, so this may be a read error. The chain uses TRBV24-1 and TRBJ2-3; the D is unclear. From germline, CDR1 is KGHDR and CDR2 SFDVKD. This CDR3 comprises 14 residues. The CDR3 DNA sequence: TGTGTCACCAGTGATTGGCAGTCAACAGATACGCAGTATTTT. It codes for CVTSDWQSTDTQYF.

As DNA, the CDR3 is TGCAGTGCTCTACGGATTGGGCTCATGTCTCGGGCGGAGCAGGGATCACCCCTCCACTTT. Protein product: CSALRIGLMSRAEQGSPLHF. The chain is built from TRBV20-1 and TRBJ1-6; tentative D call: TRBD1 (5 bases). The germline V and J ends were trimmed by 5 bases and 10 bases, with 36 bases remaining between them. Per the germline V gene, CDR1 is DFQATT and CDR2 is SNEGSKA (reference sequence). There are 20 residues in the CDR3.

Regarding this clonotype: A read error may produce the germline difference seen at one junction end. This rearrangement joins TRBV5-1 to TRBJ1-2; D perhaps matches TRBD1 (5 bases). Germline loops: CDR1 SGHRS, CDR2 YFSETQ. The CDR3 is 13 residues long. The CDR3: CASSMGRTYGYTF. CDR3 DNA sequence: TGCGCCAGCAGCATGGGGCGAACTTATGGCTATACCTTC.

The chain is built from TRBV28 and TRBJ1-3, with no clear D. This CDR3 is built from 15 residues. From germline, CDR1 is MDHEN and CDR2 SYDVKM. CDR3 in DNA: TGTATCAGCAGTCCATCCGGACTGGGTCGAAACACCATATATTTT. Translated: CISSPSGLGRNTIYF. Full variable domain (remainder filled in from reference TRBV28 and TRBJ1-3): DVKVTQSSRYLVKRTGEKVFLECVQDMDHENMFWYRQDPGLGLRLIYFSYDVKMKEKGDIPEGYSVSREKKERFSLILESASTNQTSMYLCISSPSGLGRNTIYFGEGSWLTVV.

CDR3 sequence (DNA): TGTGCCAGCATCCTAAGTAGCGGGAGTCTTTACGAGCAGTACTTC. Protein: CASILSSGSLYEQYF. The rearrangement links TRBV4-2 to TRBJ2-7; 9 nucleotides align to TRBD2. CDR1 is LGHNA, CDR2 YNFKEQ, per germline. V shed 7 bases, J shed 4 bases, and the junction held 11 bases outside the gene matches. The CDR3 spans 15 residues.

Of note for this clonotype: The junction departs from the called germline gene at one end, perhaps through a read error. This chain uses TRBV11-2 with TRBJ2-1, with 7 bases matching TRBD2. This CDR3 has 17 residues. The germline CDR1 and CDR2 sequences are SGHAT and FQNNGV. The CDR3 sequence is CASTPEGGGSSYYEQLF. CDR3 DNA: TGTGCCAGCACCCCAGAGGGCGGGGGAAGTTCCTACTATGAGCAGTTGTTC.

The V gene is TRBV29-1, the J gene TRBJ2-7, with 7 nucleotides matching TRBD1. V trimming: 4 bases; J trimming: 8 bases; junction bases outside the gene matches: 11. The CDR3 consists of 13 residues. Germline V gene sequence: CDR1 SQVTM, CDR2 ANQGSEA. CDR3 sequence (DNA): TGCAGCGTTGGGGGACAGAGGTCTTATAAGCAGTACTTC. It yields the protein CSVGGQRSYKQYF.

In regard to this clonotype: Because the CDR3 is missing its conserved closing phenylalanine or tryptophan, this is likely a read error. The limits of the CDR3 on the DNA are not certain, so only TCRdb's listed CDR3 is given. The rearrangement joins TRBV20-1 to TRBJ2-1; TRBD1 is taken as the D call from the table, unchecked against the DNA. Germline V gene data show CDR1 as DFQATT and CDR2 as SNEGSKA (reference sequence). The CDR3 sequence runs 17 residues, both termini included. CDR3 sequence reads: CIARAPIAYSSYNERFY.

CDR3 residues: CASTKTGGNIGELFF. The CDR3 region has the DNA TGTGCCAGCACCAAGACAGGGGGAAATATCGGGGAGCTGTTTTTT. This chain links TRBV6-2 or TRBV6-3 with TRBJ2-2; 9 bases are shared with TRBD1. Germline-derived CDR1 and CDR2 are MNHEY and SVGEGT. V lost 7 bases and J lost 7; bases outside the gene matches: 10. The CDR3 contains 15 residues.

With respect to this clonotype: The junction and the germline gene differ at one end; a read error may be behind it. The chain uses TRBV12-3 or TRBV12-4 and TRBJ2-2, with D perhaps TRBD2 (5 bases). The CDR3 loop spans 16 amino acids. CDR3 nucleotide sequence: TGTGCCAGCAACACCGCCGGGTTGTGTGAGAACGGGGAGCTATTTTTT. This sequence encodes CASNTAGLCENGELFF.

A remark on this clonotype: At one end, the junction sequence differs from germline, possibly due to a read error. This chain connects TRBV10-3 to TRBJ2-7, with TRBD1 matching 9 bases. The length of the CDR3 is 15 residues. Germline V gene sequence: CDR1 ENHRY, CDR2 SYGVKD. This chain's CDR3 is CAISPGTGNSYEHYF. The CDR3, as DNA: TGTGCCATCAGTCCGGGGACAGGGAACTCCTACGAGCACTACTTC.

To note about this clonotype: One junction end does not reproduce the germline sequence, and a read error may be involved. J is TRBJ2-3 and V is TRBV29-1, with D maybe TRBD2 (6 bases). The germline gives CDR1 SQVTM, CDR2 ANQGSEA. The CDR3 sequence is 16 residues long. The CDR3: CSARGSSSGSTDTHYF. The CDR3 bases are TGCAGCGCCCGTGGCTCAAGTAGCGGAAGCACAGATACGCACTATTTT.

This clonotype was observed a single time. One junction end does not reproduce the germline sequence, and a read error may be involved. The CDR3 protein is CASNGLAAPYEQFF. CDR3 sequence (DNA): TGTGCCAGCAATGGACTAGCGGCCCCCTACGAGCAGTTTTTC. V usage is TRBV6-1 and J usage is TRBJ2-7; 10 bases are shared with TRBD2. This CDR3 has 14 residues. In germline, CDR1 is MNHNS, CDR2 SASEGT.

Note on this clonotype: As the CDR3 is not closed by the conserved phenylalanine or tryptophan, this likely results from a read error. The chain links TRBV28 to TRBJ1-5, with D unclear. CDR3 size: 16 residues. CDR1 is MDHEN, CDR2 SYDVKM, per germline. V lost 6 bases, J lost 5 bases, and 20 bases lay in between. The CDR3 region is CASRFHGRDRYQPQHL. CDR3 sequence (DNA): TGTGCCAGCAGATTTCATGGGAGGGATAGATATCAGCCCCAGCATTTA.

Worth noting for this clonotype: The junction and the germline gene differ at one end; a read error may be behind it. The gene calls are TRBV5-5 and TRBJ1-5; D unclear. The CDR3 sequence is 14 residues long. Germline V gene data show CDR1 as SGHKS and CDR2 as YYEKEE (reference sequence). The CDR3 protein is CASSGRGFVQPQDF. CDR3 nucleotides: TGTGCCAGCAGCGGGCGGGGTTTCGTCCAACCCCAGGATTTT.

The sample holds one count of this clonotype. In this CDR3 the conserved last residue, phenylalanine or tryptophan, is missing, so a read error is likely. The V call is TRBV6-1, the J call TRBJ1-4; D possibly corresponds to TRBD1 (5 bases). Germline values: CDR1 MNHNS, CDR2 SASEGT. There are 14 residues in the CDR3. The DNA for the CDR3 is TGTGCCTGCAGCGAGGGGAGGACTAATGAAAAACTGTTTTAT. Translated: CACSEGRTNEKLFY.

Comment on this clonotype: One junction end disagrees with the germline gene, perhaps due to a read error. CDR3 sequence: CSARVANGPYSPFHF. CDR3 DNA: TGCAGTGCTAGAGTCGCAAACGGGCCCTACTCACCCTTCCACTTT. J is TRBJ1-6 and V is TRBV20-1, with no clear D. The CDR3 has 15 residues. Looked up from germline, CDR1 is DFQATT and CDR2 is SNEGSKA (reference sequence).